This is a list of T cell receptor beta chains from one sample in a study of cytomegalovirus exposure and HLA in healthy donors. Measured with immunoSEQ multiplex PCR; TCRdb has only the in-frame clones, and not every one. The sample gives about 100,000 clones, roughly 74% of which show up once; roughly 3.2% is in the top ten. Sample: PBMCs. All receptors come from a female donor in good health and CMV-seropositive. CDR3s include the opening cysteine and the closing phenylalanine or tryptophan. D genes are given only for firm matches. Clone sizes are given selectively: once, few, many, or a class where the clone is expanded.

TRBJ1-1	.	TRBV15	.	TGTGCCACCAGCAGAGGACAGATGAACACTGAAGCTTTCTTT	CATSRGQMNTEAFF
TRBJ2-7	TRBD2	TRBV9	.	TGTGCCAGCAGCGTAGGGGGACTAGCTTTCGACGAGCAGTACTTC	CASSVGGLAFDEQYF
TRBJ1-4	.	TRBV14	.	TGTGCCAGCAGCCGGGTCGGGCGGGACCTTGAAAAACTGTTTTTT	CASSRVGRDLEKLFF
TRBJ2-7	TRBD1	TRBV7-3	.	TGTGCCAGCAGCCCACGAGCAGGGGGCTTCCACGAGCAGTACTTC	CASSPRAGGFHEQYF
TRBJ1-4	.	TRBV2	.	TGTGCCAGCAGTGTTGCTGGGGCCACTAATGAAAAACTGTTTTTT	CASSVAGATNEKLFF
TRBJ2-7	.	TRBV7-9	.	TGTGCCAGCAGCCCGGGACTGGCGGTTTTCGAGCAGTACTTC	CASSPGLAVFEQYF
TRBJ1-2	.	TRBV5-1	once	TGCGCCAGCAGCTTGGGGCAGGCTGTCTATGGCTACACCTTC	CASSLGQAVYGYTF
TRBJ1-1	.	TRBV7-2	.	TGTGCCAGCAGCTTAGGGCCCAGGAACACTGAAGCTTTCTTT	CASSLGPRNTEAFF
TRBJ2-1	.	TRBV29-1	.	TGCAGCCAATTCCGTACCCGGCCAGGGTTATACAATGAGCAGTTCTTC	CSQFRTRPGLYNEQFF
TRBJ2-5	TRBD2	TRBV27	.	TGTGCCAGCAGCCCGGGGGGGGCCAAGGGGACCCAGTACTTC	CASSPGGAKGTQYF
TRBJ1-6	.	TRBV6-5	.	TGTGCCGCGATACCGTATTCACCCCTCCACTTT	CAAIPYSPLHF
TRBJ1-2	TRBD1	TRBV7-2	.	TGTGCCAGCGGGGGACAGGGCTATGGCTACACCTTC	CASGGQGYGYTF
TRBJ2-7	TRBD2	TRBV7-8	.	TGTGCCAGCAGCTTAGTGGGTAGCATAGCGGGGGTGGCCTACGAGCAGTACTTC	CASSLVGSIAGVAYEQYF
TRBJ2-7	TRBD2	TRBV10-3	.	TGTGCCATCAGTGAGTCCCAGCGGGAGGGTTCCTTAGATGACGAGCAGTACTTC	CAISESQREGSLDDEQYF
TRBJ1-4	.	TRBV13	.	TGTGCCAGCAGCGCTCGGGGTACTAATGAAAAACTGTTTTTT	CASSARGTNEKLFF
TRBJ2-6	TRBD1	TRBV14	few	TGTGCCAGCAGCCAATCCCCGTTTGGGACAGGGAACGTCCTGACTTTC	CASSQSPFGTGNVLTF
TRBJ1-1	.	TRBV7-8	.	TGTGCCAGCAGCGGCGGGTACACTGAAGCTTTCTTT	CASSGGYTEAFF
TRBJ1-4	.	TRBV19	.	TGTGCCAGTATGGCAGACATTAATGAAAAACTGTTTTTT	CASMADINEKLFF
TRBJ2-2	TRBD2	TRBV4-2	.	TGTGCCAGCAGCCAAACCGCGGGGGGCGGGGCCGGGGAGCTGTTTTTT	CASSQTAGGGAGELFF
TRBJ2-1	TRBD1	TRBV10-1	.	TGCGCCAGCAAGGGACAGGGGTACAATGAGCAGTTCTTC	CASKGQGYNEQFF
TRBJ1-1	.	TRBV7-9	.	TGTGCCAGCAGCTTACTAGGCGCTGACACTGAAGCTTTCTTT	CASSLLGADTEAFF
TRBJ2-3	TRBD2	TRBV5-4	.	TGTGCCAGCAGCATGGGGACTAGCGGGAGTAAGGATACGCAGTATTTT	CASSMGTSGSKDTQYF
TRBJ1-2	.	TRBV28	.	TGTGCCAGCAGTCCGAGGGCGTATGGCTACACCTTC	CASSPRAYGYTF
TRBJ1-2	.	TRBV19	.	TGTGCCAGTAGTATAGAAGACAGGCCGGGAGGCTACACCTTC	CASSIEDRPGGYTF
TRBJ2-7	.	TRBV29-1	.	TGCAGCGGTGGACGGGAATACGAGCAGTACTTC	CSGGREYEQYF
TRBJ2-1	TRBD2	TRBV13	.	TGTGCCAGCAGCCCCGGGACTAGCGCCTACAATGAGCAGTTCTTC	CASSPGTSAYNEQFF
TRBJ2-7	TRBD1	TRBV10-3	.	TGTGCCATCAGTGAGACAGGGGGCGCCTACGAGCAGTACTTC	CAISETGGAYEQYF
TRBJ1-2	.	TRBV7-9	.	TGTGCCAGCAGCTTAGTGACAGGTCCCTATGGCTACACCTTC	CASSLVTGPYGYTF
TRBJ2-7	.	TRBV18	.	TGTGCCAGCTCACCCGGACAGTCCTACGAGCAGTACTTC	CASSPGQSYEQYF
TRBJ2-1	.	TRBV7-3	.	TGTGCCAGCAGCTTACTGAGCTCCTACAATGAGCAGTTCTTC	CASSLLSSYNEQFF
TRBJ2-5	TRBD2	TRBV4-1	.	TGCGCCAGCAGCGCACTAGCGGGGGGGCTTTCCCAAGAGACCCAGTACTTC	CASSALAGGLSQETQYF
TRBJ2-1	TRBD1	TRBV6-6	.	TGTGCCAGCAGTTACTTTTCCCCGACAGGGGAGCAGTTCTTC	CASSYFSPTGEQFF
TRBJ1-1	.	TRBV10-3	few	TGTGCCATCAATCCCGGGCCAGGGGCGACTGAAGCTTTCTTT	CAINPGPGATEAFF